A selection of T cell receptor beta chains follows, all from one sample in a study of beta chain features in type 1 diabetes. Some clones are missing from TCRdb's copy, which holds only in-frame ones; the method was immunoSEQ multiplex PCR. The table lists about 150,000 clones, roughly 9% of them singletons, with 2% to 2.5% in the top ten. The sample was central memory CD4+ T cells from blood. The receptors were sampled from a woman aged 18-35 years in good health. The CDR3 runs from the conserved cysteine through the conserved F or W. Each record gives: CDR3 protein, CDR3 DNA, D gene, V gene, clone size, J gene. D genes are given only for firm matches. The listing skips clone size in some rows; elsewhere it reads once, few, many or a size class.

CDR3aa: CASSPGNRGLAGGGTDTQYF
CDR3nt: TGCGCCAGCAGCCCAGGAAACAGGGGGCTAGCGGGAGGCGGAACAGATACGCAGTATTTT
d_gene: TRBD2
v_gene: TRBV5-1
abundance: few
j_gene: TRBJ2-3

CDR3aa: CASSPTDMNTEAFF
CDR3nt: TGTGCCAGCTCACCAACAGATATGAACACTGAAGCTTTCTTT
d_gene: NA
v_gene: TRBV18
abundance: NA
j_gene: TRBJ1-1

CDR3aa: CASSSPGFVNTEAFF
CDR3nt: TGTGCCAGCAGCTCTCCAGGGTTTGTGAACACTGAAGCTTTCTTT
d_gene: NA
v_gene: TRBV7-2
abundance: NA
j_gene: TRBJ1-1

CDR3aa: CASNPQGPSGQPQHF
CDR3nt: TGTGCCAGCAATCCACAGGGGCCTTCGGGACAGCCCCAGCATTTT
d_gene: TRBD1
v_gene: TRBV2
abundance: NA
j_gene: TRBJ1-5

CDR3aa: CASSGGLGYEQYF
CDR3nt: TGTGCCAGCAGCGGGGGACTCGGATACGAGCAGTACTTC
d_gene: NA
v_gene: TRBV9
abundance: many
j_gene: TRBJ2-7

CDR3aa: CASKTSGSETQYF
CDR3nt: TGTGCCAGCAAAACTAGCGGGAGCGAGACCCAGTACTTC
d_gene: TRBD2
v_gene: TRBV6-1
abundance: few
j_gene: TRBJ2-5

CDR3aa: CASSLDSTSGSYEQYF
CDR3nt: TGTGCCAGCAGCTTAGACTCGACTAGCGGGTCCTACGAGCAGTACTTC
d_gene: TRBD2
v_gene: TRBV7-2
abundance: few
j_gene: TRBJ2-7

CDR3aa: CAISEALEETQYF
CDR3nt: TGTGCCATCAGTGAGGCGTTGGAAGAGACCCAGTACTTC
d_gene: NA
v_gene: TRBV10-3
abundance: many
j_gene: TRBJ2-5

CDR3aa: CASSLTWTGTSGEQYF
CDR3nt: TGTGCCAGCAGCTTGACGTGGACAGGGACCTCCGGAGAGCAGTACTTC
d_gene: TRBD1
v_gene: TRBV5-6
abundance: NA
j_gene: TRBJ2-7

CDR3aa: CSATGGAMNEQFF
CDR3nt: TGCAGCGCCACAGGGGGGGCTATGAATGAGCAGTTCTTC
d_gene: NA
v_gene: TRBV29-1
abundance: few
j_gene: TRBJ2-1

CDR3aa: CASSILAGSGNEQFF
CDR3nt: TGTGCCAGCAGTATACTAGCGGGATCTGGTAATGAGCAGTTCTTC
d_gene: TRBD2
v_gene: TRBV25-1
abundance: NA
j_gene: TRBJ2-1

CDR3aa: CASSRQSLSNYGYTF
CDR3nt: TGTGCCAGCAGCCGACAGTCCCTTAGTAACTATGGCTACACCTTC
d_gene: NA
v_gene: TRBV6-5
abundance: few
j_gene: TRBJ1-2

CDR3aa: CASSPPLDEQYF
CDR3nt: TGTGCCAGCAGCCCACCCTTAGACGAGCAGTACTTC
d_gene: NA
v_gene: TRBV7-2
abundance: NA
j_gene: TRBJ2-7

CDR3aa: CASKSSSGGYEQYF
CDR3nt: TGTGCCAGCAAATCGTCTAGCGGAGGTTACGAGCAGTACTTC
d_gene: TRBD2
v_gene: TRBV2
abundance: NA
j_gene: TRBJ2-7

CDR3aa: CASSYRGVGRQFF
CDR3nt: TGTGCCAGCAGCTATCGAGGTGTTGGGAGGCAGTTCTTC
d_gene: NA
v_gene: TRBV11-2
abundance: few
j_gene: TRBJ2-1

CDR3aa: CASSFGQGGELFF
CDR3nt: TGTGCCAGCAGCTTCGGACAGGGCGGGGAGCTGTTTTTT
d_gene: TRBD1
v_gene: TRBV11-2
abundance: few
j_gene: TRBJ2-2

CDR3aa: CASRGGAPGTSNYGYTF
CDR3nt: TGTGCCAGCCGAGGAGGTGCGCCAGGCACGTCTAACTATGGCTACACCTTC
d_gene: NA
v_gene: TRBV19
abundance: NA
j_gene: TRBJ1-2

CDR3aa: CASSLPGLSDTDTQYF
CDR3nt: TGTGCCAGCAGCTTACCAGGACTAAGCGACACAGATACGCAGTATTTT
d_gene: NA
v_gene: TRBV5-5
abundance: NA
j_gene: TRBJ2-3

CDR3aa: CASSEGLAGIETQYF
CDR3nt: TGCGCCAGCAGCGAGGGACTAGCGGGAATAGAGACCCAGTACTTC
d_gene: TRBD2
v_gene: TRBV5-1
abundance: few
j_gene: TRBJ2-5

CDR3aa: CASSVLAGGYTDTQYF
CDR3nt: TGTGCCAGCAGCGTCCTAGCGGGGGGGTACACAGATACGCAGTATTTT
d_gene: TRBD2
v_gene: TRBV9
abundance: NA
j_gene: TRBJ2-3

CDR3aa: CASSVGHNQPQHF
CDR3nt: TGTGCCAGCAGCGTGGGGCATAATCAGCCCCAGCATTTT
d_gene: NA
v_gene: TRBV9
abundance: NA
j_gene: TRBJ1-5

CDR3aa: CASSFGGHGENEAFF
CDR3nt: TGTGCCAGCAGCTTTGGGGGCCACGGGGAAAATGAAGCTTTCTTT
d_gene: NA
v_gene: TRBV13
abundance: few
j_gene: TRBJ1-1

CDR3aa: CASSSPSGSPGELFF
CDR3nt: TGTGCCAGCAGCTCTCCTAGCGGGAGCCCCGGGGAGCTGTTTTTT
d_gene: TRBD2
v_gene: TRBV7-2
abundance: few
j_gene: TRBJ2-2

CDR3aa: CASQSGTGVGKLFF
CDR3nt: TGTGCCAGCCAATCCGGGACAGGCGTCGGAAAACTGTTTTTT
d_gene: TRBD1
v_gene: TRBV2
abundance: few
j_gene: TRBJ1-4

CDR3aa: CASSRGGETQYF
CDR3nt: TGTGCCAGCAGCCGGGGGGGAGAGACCCAGTACTTC
d_gene: TRBD2
v_gene: TRBV7-2
abundance: NA
j_gene: TRBJ2-5

CDR3aa: CASSIAGGPTEQFF
CDR3nt: TGTGCCAGCAGTATAGCGGGAGGGCCGACTGAGCAGTTCTTC
d_gene: TRBD2
v_gene: TRBV6-5
abundance: NA
j_gene: TRBJ2-1

CDR3aa: CASSLARRERDEQFF
CDR3nt: TGCGCCAGCAGCTTGGCCAGGCGGGAACGGGATGAGCAGTTCTTC
d_gene: NA
v_gene: TRBV5-1
abundance: once
j_gene: TRBJ2-1

CDR3aa: CASSLAGDGQPQHF
CDR3nt: TGTGCCAGCAGCTTAGCGGGAGATGGCCAGCCCCAGCATTTT
d_gene: NA
v_gene: TRBV7-9
abundance: NA
j_gene: TRBJ1-5

CDR3aa: CASRTGAAGELFF
CDR3nt: TGTGCCAGCAGGACAGGGGCGGCCGGGGAGCTGTTTTTT
d_gene: TRBD1
v_gene: TRBV2
abundance: NA
j_gene: TRBJ2-2

CDR3aa: CASSDGLAGDAYEQYF
CDR3nt: TGTGCCAGCAGCGACGGACTAGCGGGGGACGCCTACGAGCAGTACTTC
d_gene: TRBD2
v_gene: TRBV6-6
abundance: NA
j_gene: TRBJ2-7

CDR3aa: CAWSVTVAGEKLFF
CDR3nt: TGTGCCTGGAGTGTAACCGTGGCGGGGGAAAAACTGTTTTTT
d_gene: NA
v_gene: TRBV30
abundance: many
j_gene: TRBJ1-4

CDR3aa: CASTPDSPLNTEAFF
CDR3nt: TGTGCCAGCACCCCGGACAGCCCTTTGAACACTGAAGCTTTCTTT
d_gene: NA
v_gene: TRBV27
abundance: NA
j_gene: TRBJ1-1

CDR3aa: CASSFPLGGRDGDTQYF
CDR3nt: TGCGCCAGCAGCTTCCCCCTTGGCGGGAGGGATGGAGATACGCAGTATTTT
d_gene: TRBD2
v_gene: TRBV5-1
abundance: few
j_gene: TRBJ2-3

CDR3aa: CASSLRASGITDTQYF
CDR3nt: TGTGCCAGCAGCTTAAGGGCTAGCGGCATCACAGATACGCAGTATTTT
d_gene: TRBD2
v_gene: TRBV7-2
abundance: NA
j_gene: TRBJ2-3

CDR3aa: CASSPPGGAKGTGELFF
CDR3nt: TGTGCCAGCAGCCCGCCCGGGGGGGCTAAAGGGACCGGGGAGCTGTTTTTT
d_gene: TRBD2
v_gene: TRBV7-8
abundance: few
j_gene: TRBJ2-2

CDR3aa: CSALRTTEQFF
CDR3nt: TGCAGTGCTCTCCGTACAACTGAGCAGTTCTTC
d_gene: NA
v_gene: TRBV20-1
abundance: many
j_gene: TRBJ2-1

CDR3aa: CASSQSTGGYEQYF
CDR3nt: TGCGCCAGCAGCCAGTCGACAGGGGGCTACGAGCAGTACTTC
d_gene: TRBD1
v_gene: TRBV4-3
abundance: NA
j_gene: TRBJ2-7

CDR3aa: CASSLSRGSSYEQYF
CDR3nt: TGTGCCAGCAGCTTATCCAGGGGGAGCTCCTACGAGCAGTACTTC
d_gene: TRBD1
v_gene: TRBV11-2
abundance: few
j_gene: TRBJ2-7

CDR3aa: CASSPQGNYGYTF
CDR3nt: TGTGCCAGCAGCCCTCAGGGGAACTATGGCTACACCTTC
d_gene: NA
v_gene: TRBV7-3
abundance: NA
j_gene: TRBJ1-2

CDR3aa: CASSPLPGGGQYF
CDR3nt: TGTGCCAGCAGCCCCTTACCCGGAGGCGGCCAGTACTTC
d_gene: NA
v_gene: TRBV7-2
abundance: many
j_gene: TRBJ2-5

CDR3aa: CAWSVGVEGYTF
CDR3nt: TGTGCCTGGAGTGTAGGGGTTGAGGGCTACACCTTC
d_gene: NA
v_gene: TRBV30
abundance: NA
j_gene: TRBJ1-2

CDR3aa: CASSSRGTGEVSGNTIYF
CDR3nt: TGTGCCAGCAGCTCCCGCGGGACAGGGGAAGTCTCTGGAAACACCATATATTTT
d_gene: TRBD1
v_gene: TRBV4-2
abundance: NA
j_gene: TRBJ1-3

CDR3aa: CASRSASGEETQYF
CDR3nt: TGCGCCAGCAGGAGCGCTAGCGGGGAAGAGACCCAGTACTTC
d_gene: TRBD2
v_gene: TRBV5-1
abundance: few
j_gene: TRBJ2-5

CDR3aa: CASSISTANTEAFF
CDR3nt: TGCGCCAGCAGCATTTCGACAGCGAACACTGAAGCTTTCTTT
d_gene: NA
v_gene: TRBV5-1
abundance: NA
j_gene: TRBJ1-1

CDR3aa: CASSRGGGRVDYEQYF
CDR3nt: TGTGCCAGCAGCCGCGGGGGGGGAAGGGTAGACTACGAGCAGTACTTC
d_gene: TRBD2
v_gene: TRBV7-2
abundance: many
j_gene: TRBJ2-7

CDR3aa: CASSLDRRSYGYTF
CDR3nt: TGTGCCAGCAGCCTGGACAGGAGGAGCTATGGCTACACCTTC
d_gene: TRBD1
v_gene: TRBV13
abundance: NA
j_gene: TRBJ1-2

CDR3aa: CASSFDRAPGYTF
CDR3nt: TGTGCCAGCAGCTTCGACAGGGCCCCAGGCTACACCTTC
d_gene: TRBD1
v_gene: TRBV5-6
abundance: NA
j_gene: TRBJ1-2